These 17 T cell receptor beta chains were sequenced from one sample in a study of blood T cell repertoires in COVID-19. Assay: immunoSEQ multiplex PCR; the TCRdb copy retains only in-frame clones and omits some. The table has about 160,000 clones, about three quarters seen once. The specimen was peripheral blood. Source of these receptors: a man aged 55 to 70 with acute or convalescent COVID-19.

The V gene is TRBV14, the J gene TRBJ2-4; 7 bases map to TRBD1. V was clipped by 0 bases and J by 8 bases; unmatched bases: 1. The CDR3 has 13 residues. The germline V gene encodes CDR1 SGHDN and CDR2 FVKESK. The DNA for the CDR3 is TGTGCCAGCAGCCAAGACAGGGGGTACATTCAGTACTTC. Amino acid sequence: CASSQDRGYIQYF.

The V gene is TRBV7-2, the J gene TRBJ1-2; 7 bases match TRBD1. The V gene's germline CDR1 is SGHTA and CDR2 FQGNSA. J gave up 2 bases and V 0 bases, and 3 bases lay outside the gene matches. CDR3 length equals 15 residues. The CDR3 coding sequence is TGTGCCAGCAGCTTAGCCCCGGGACAGAACTATGGCTACACCTTC. Its translation is CASSLAPGQNYGYTF.

The chain combines TRBV11-2 with TRBJ1-1; D call uncertain. This CDR3 has 13 amino acids. Deletions cut 5 bases from V and 1 base from J, with 8 bases between. Germline CDR1 and CDR2: SGHAT and FQNNGV. Here the CDR3 reads CASSAGGNTEAFF. Here the CDR3 DNA reads TGTGCCAGCAGCGCTGGAGGGAACACTGAAGCTTTCTTT. Supplemented by reference TRBV11-2 and TRBJ1-1, the full variable domain reads EAGVAQSPRYKIIEKRQSVAFWCNPISGHATLYWYQQILGQGPKLLIQFQNNGVVDDSQLPKDRFSAERLKGVDSTLKIQPAKLEDSAVYLCASSAGGNTEAFFGQGTRLTVV.

The chain couples TRBV30 to TRBJ2-1, with D maybe TRBD1 (6 bases). Germline lookup yields CDR1 GTSNPN and CDR2 SVGIG (reference sequence). This CDR3 spans 16 amino acids. V shed 1 base and J shed 3 bases, with 16 bases lying between them. The DNA for the CDR3 is TGTGCCTGGAGTGACCTCTCGGGACAATACTACAATGAGCAGTTCTTC. It is translated as CAWSDLSGQYYNEQFF.

CDR3 loop: CAWTEFMNTEAFF. The DNA for the CDR3 is TGTGCCTGGACAGAATTCATGAACACTGAAGCTTTCTTT. The gene calls are TRBV30 and TRBJ1-1; D gene ambiguous. This CDR3 comprises 13 residues. Germline CDR1 GTSNPN, CDR2 SVGIG (reference sequence). V lost 4 bases to trimming and J lost 0 bases, with 9 bases between them.

CDR3: CASSLGSGGWEEQFF. Here the CDR3 DNA reads TGCGCCAGCAGCTTGGGTAGCGGGGGGTGGGAAGAGCAGTTCTTC. The rearrangement links TRBV5-1 to TRBJ2-1, with 10 bases that match TRBD2. Germline-derived CDR1 and CDR2 are SGHRS and YFSETQ. Germline trimming cut 0 bases from V and 10 bases from J; bases unmatched to any gene: 7. The CDR3 loop spans 15 amino acids.

The chain links TRBV30 to TRBJ2-5, with TRBD1 matching 11 bases. This CDR3 comprises 14 residues. CDR1 GTSNPN and CDR2 SVGIG come from the germline V gene (reference sequence). With V trimmed by 2 bases and J by 4 bases, 3 bases remained unmatched. The CDR3: CAWSFGTGGETQYF. The CDR3, as DNA: TGTGCCTGGAGTTTCGGGACAGGGGGAGAGACCCAGTACTTC.

This clone was seen just once. The chain combines TRBV27 with TRBJ2-7; D not resolved. CDR3 size: 15 residues. Germline V gene data show CDR1 as MNHEY and CDR2 as SMNVEV (reference sequence). The V gene lost 7 bases and the J gene lost 1 base, with 17 bases spanning the gap. The CDR3 DNA is TGTGCCAGCAAGCAGCAAGCAGGTTCTTCCTACGAGCAGTACTTC. Translation: CASKQQAGSSYEQYF.

The V call is TRBV15, the J call TRBJ1-5, with a possible D match to TRBD1 (5 bases). This CDR3 comprises 16 residues. V lost 0 bases and J lost 6, with 15 bases in between. From germline, CDR1 is LNHNV and CDR2 YYDKDF (reference sequence). The CDR3 here is CATSREEGRGGQPQHF. The DNA for the CDR3 is TGTGCCACCAGCAGAGAGGAAGGGAGGGGTGGTCAGCCCCAGCATTTT.

This chain joins TRBV7-8 and TRBJ2-1; TRBD1 agrees at 7 bases. CDR1 and CDR2 (germline): SGHVS, FQNEAQ. The CDR3 consists of 16 residues. V gave up 5 bases and J gave up 2 bases; unmatched junction bases: 9. DNA for the CDR3: TGTGCCAGCAGCCCCCGAGCGACAGGGACCTACAATGAGCAGTTCTTC. This gives the protein CASSPRATGTYNEQFF. The variable domain in full, with the rest retrieved from reference TRBV7-8 and TRBJ2-1, is GAGVSQSPRYKVAKRGQDVALRCDPISGHVSLFWYQQALGQGPEFLTYFQNEAQLDKSGLPSDRFFAERPEGSVSTLKIQRTQQEDSAVYLCASSPRATGTYNEQFFGPGTRLTVL.

The CDR3 protein is CASSLLQGHSTDTQYF. CDR3 sequence (DNA): TGCGCCAGCAGCTTGCTCCAGGGCCATAGCACAGATACGCAGTATTTT. The V call is TRBV5-1, the J call TRBJ2-3; D is perhaps TRBD1 (5 bases). The CDR3 loop spans 16 amino acids. The germline V and J ends were trimmed by 1 base and 0 bases, with 12 bases remaining between them. The germline V gene has CDR1 SGHRS and CDR2 YFSETQ.

V and J are TRBV9 and TRBJ1-1; 7 bases fit TRBD1. CDR1 is SGDLS and CDR2 is YYNGEE in the germline V gene. V dropped 4 bases and J dropped 5; count of bases not matched to a gene: 8. The CDR3 consists of 14 residues. As DNA, the CDR3 is TGTGCCAGCAGCCCTTGGACAGGAGGGACTGAAGCTTTCTTT. Amino acids: CASSPWTGGTEAFF.

This clone has more than one count but fewer than ten. The chain combines TRBV7-2 with TRBJ1-2; D is unclear. V lost 5 bases, J lost 5 bases, and 12 bases lay in between. The CDR3 runs to 13 residues. Looked up from germline, CDR1 is SGHTA and CDR2 is FQGNSA. CDR3 nucleotide sequence: TGTGCCAGCAGCGAAGAGGGAGTTTATGGCTACACCTTC. Protein product: CASSEEGVYGYTF.

This clone was detected only once. The rearrangement joins TRBV2 to TRBJ2-1, with D possibly being TRBD1 (7 bases). V lost 6 bases and J lost 7, with 10 bases in between. Germline values: CDR1 SNHLY, CDR2 FYNNEI. The CDR3 runs to 12 residues. CDR3 loop: CASRAGGNEQFF. The CDR3 DNA sequence: TGTGCCAGCAGGGCAGGGGGGAATGAGCAGTTCTTC.

This clone was counted between two and nine times. The rearrangement uses TRBV5-1 and TRBJ1-1; no firm D call. Per germline, CDR1 SGHRS and CDR2 YFSETQ. Trimming took 2 bases from V and 2 from J, leaving 10 bases between them. The CDR3 extends over 14 amino acids. The DNA for the CDR3 is TGCGCCAGCAGCTTTCAAGACTTTAACACTGAAGCTTTCTTT. Translating it yields CASSFQDFNTEAFF.

This chain joins TRBV19 and TRBJ2-6; D is undetermined. Germline CDR1 reads LNHDA; CDR2 reads SQIVND (reference sequence). This CDR3 has 14 amino acids. Trimming left V 6 bases short and J 2 bases short, with 8 bases between. CDR3 nucleotide sequence: TGTGCCAGTAGAGGCGAGGCTGGGGCCAACGTCCTGACTTTC. This gives the protein CASRGEAGANVLTF.

The chain combines TRBV5-6 with TRBJ2-1, with TRBD1 identical over 12 bases. The CDR3 runs to 15 residues. Trimming at V came to 3 bases and at J to 5 bases, leaving 3 bases not matched to a gene. Per germline, CDR1 SGHDT and CDR2 YYEEEE. The CDR3 nucleotides read TGTGCCAGCAGCTGGGGACAGGGGGCTAACAATGAGCAGTTCTTC. Translating it yields CASSWGQGANNEQFF.